This is a list of T cell receptor beta chains from one sample in a study of blood T cells in healthy people across ages. From the 5' RACE reads, TCRdb called clonotypes with MiXCR, one entry per CDR3 protein. The profile shows more than 700,000 distinct CDR3 sequences, roughly 50% of them singletons. Input material: blood. The source is a man of 80 years or more in good health. CDR3s include the opening cysteine and the closing phenylalanine or tryptophan. The D gene is left open where the match is weak. Clone sizes are given selectively: once, few, many, or a class where the clone is expanded.

J: TRBJ2-7; D: .; V: TRBV10-3; size: .; DNA: TGTGCCATCAGTGGCCGGGACAACTCCTACGAGCAGTACTTC; CDR3: CAISGRDNSYEQYF
J: TRBJ2-7; D: TRBD2; V: TRBV11-1; size: .; DNA: TGTGCCAGCAGCCACCCCCCGGGAGGGAAACACGAGCAGTACTTC; CDR3: CASSHPPGGKHEQYF
J: TRBJ2-1; D: TRBD2; V: TRBV7-9; size: .; DNA: TGTGCCAGCAGCTCAGCGGGGAAGCAGTTCTTC; CDR3: CASSSAGKQFF
J: TRBJ2-3; D: TRBD1; V: TRBV18; size: .; DNA: TGTGCCAGCTCAAACATTATGGACAGGGACGCAGATACGCAGTATTTT; CDR3: CASSNIMDRDADTQYF
J: TRBJ2-7; D: .; V: TRBV2; size: .; DNA: TGTGCCAGCATGTTTGAGGCTTCCTCCTACGAGCAGTACTTC; CDR3: CASMFEASSYEQYF
J: TRBJ1-1; D: .; V: TRBV7-2; size: .; DNA: TGTGCCTGCAGCGTAGAGTATAACACTGAAGCTTTCTTT; CDR3: CACSVEYNTEAFF
J: TRBJ2-3; D: TRBD2; V: TRBV20-1; size: few; DNA: TGCAGTGCTAGAGTGGGGACTAGCGGCACAGATACGCAGTATTTT; CDR3: CSARVGTSGTDTQYF
J: TRBJ2-7; D: .; V: TRBV29-1; size: .; DNA: TGCAGCGTCGGTTGGGTCGCAGGACGCTACGAGCAGTACTTC; CDR3: CSVGWVAGRYEQYF
J: TRBJ2-5; D: .; V: TRBV28; size: .; DNA: TGTGCCAGCAACTCCCCTGGACCTGGGGGAGAGACCCAGTACTTC; CDR3: CASNSPGPGGETQYF
J: TRBJ2-7; D: .; V: TRBV10-3; size: few; DNA: TGTGCCATCAGTGAGGGCCGGACCCTAGGCGAGCAGTACTTC; CDR3: CAISEGRTLGEQYF
J: TRBJ1-5; D: TRBD1; V: TRBV18; size: .; DNA: TGTGCCAGCTCACGGACAGGGTCCCAACAGCCCCAGCATTTT; CDR3: CASSRTGSQQPQHF
J: TRBJ2-1; D: .; V: TRBV20-1; size: .; DNA: TGCAGTGCTAGGAAGACTAATCAAAATGAGCAGTTCTTC; CDR3: CSARKTNQNEQFF
J: TRBJ2-5; D: TRBD2; V: TRBV28; size: .; DNA: TGTGCCAGCAGTTTTGTAGCGGGAGGTCGTCGCGAGACCCAGTACTTC; CDR3: CASSFVAGGRRETQYF
J: TRBJ2-1; D: .; V: TRBV10-3; size: .; DNA: TGTGCCATCAATAGGGCTGGTGAGCAGTTCTTC; CDR3: CAINRAGEQFF
J: TRBJ2-7; D: TRBD2; V: TRBV5-1; size: few; DNA: TGCGCCAGCAGCTTGCCCGGACTAGCGGGCGGTAGCTCCTACGAGCAGTACTTC; CDR3: CASSLPGLAGGSSYEQYF
J: TRBJ2-2; D: .; V: TRBV2; size: .; DNA: TGTGCCAGCAGTGAAATCTCAGGGACCGGGGAGCTGTTTTTT; CDR3: CASSEISGTGELFF
J: TRBJ1-6; D: .; V: TRBV15; size: once; DNA: TGTGCCACCAGCAGCCGGGACGACCATCTTTCACCCCTCCACTTT; CDR3: CATSSRDDHLSPLHF
J: TRBJ2-5; D: TRBD1; V: TRBV7-9; size: .; DNA: TGTGCCAGCAGCCCGAGAGGGACAGGGGGCTCTCAGTACTTC; CDR3: CASSPRGTGGSQYF
J: TRBJ2-7; D: TRBD2; V: TRBV6-6; size: .; DNA: TGTGCCAGCAGTTCATGGACTAGCGGGATCAGCTCCTACGAGCAGTACTTC; CDR3: CASSSWTSGISSYEQYF